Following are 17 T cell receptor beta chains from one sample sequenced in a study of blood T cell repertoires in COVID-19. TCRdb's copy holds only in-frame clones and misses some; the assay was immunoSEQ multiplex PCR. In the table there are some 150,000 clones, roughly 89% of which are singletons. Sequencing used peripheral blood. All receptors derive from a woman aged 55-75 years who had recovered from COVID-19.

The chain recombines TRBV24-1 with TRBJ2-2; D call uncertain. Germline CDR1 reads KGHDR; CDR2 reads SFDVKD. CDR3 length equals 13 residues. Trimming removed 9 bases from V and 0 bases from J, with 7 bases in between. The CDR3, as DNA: TGTGCCACCGAATCGGCGAACACCGGGGAGCTGTTTTTT. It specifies CATESANTGELFF.

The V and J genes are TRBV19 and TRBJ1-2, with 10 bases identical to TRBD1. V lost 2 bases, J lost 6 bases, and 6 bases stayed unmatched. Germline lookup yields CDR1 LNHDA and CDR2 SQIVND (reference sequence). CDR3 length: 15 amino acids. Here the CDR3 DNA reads TGTGCCAGTAGTATAAATCTGGGACAGGGGCATGGCTACACCTTC. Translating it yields CASSINLGQGHGYTF.

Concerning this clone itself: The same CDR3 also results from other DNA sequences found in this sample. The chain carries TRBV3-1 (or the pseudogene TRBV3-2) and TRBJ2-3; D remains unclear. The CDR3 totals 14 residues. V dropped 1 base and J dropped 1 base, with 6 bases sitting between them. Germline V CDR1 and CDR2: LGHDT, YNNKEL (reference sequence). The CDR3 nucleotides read TGTGCCAGCAGCCAAGGGGCCGGCACAGATACGCAGTATTTT. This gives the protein CASSQGAGTDTQYF.

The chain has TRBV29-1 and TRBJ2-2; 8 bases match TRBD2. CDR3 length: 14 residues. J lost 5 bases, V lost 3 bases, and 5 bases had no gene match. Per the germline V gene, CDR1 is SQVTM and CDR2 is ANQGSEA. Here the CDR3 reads CSVDSGGHTGELFF. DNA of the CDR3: TGCAGCGTTGATTCGGGGGGGCATACCGGGGAGCTGTTTTTT.

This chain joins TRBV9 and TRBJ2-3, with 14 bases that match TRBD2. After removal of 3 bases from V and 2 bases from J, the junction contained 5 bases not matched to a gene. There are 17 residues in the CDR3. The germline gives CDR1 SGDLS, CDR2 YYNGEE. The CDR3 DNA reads TGTGCCAGCAGCGGAAGACTAGCGGGGGGGTTCACAGATACGCAGTATTTT. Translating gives CASSGRLAGGFTDTQYF.

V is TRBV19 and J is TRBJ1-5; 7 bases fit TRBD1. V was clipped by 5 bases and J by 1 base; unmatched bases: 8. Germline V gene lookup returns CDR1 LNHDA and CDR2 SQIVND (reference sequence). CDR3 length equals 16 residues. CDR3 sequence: CASSPPRGQSNQPQHF. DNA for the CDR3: TGTGCCAGTAGTCCCCCTAGGGGACAGAGCAATCAGCCCCAGCATTTT.

This CDR3 is CASSTGGGEQETQYF. The CDR3, as DNA: TGCGCCAGCAGTACCGGCGGGGGGGAACAAGAGACCCAGTACTTC. The chain has TRBV5-1 and TRBJ2-5; 9 bases align to TRBD2. Germline assignment: CDR1 SGHRS and CDR2 YFSETQ. Trimming took 5 bases from V and 2 from J; bases not matched to a gene: 7. CDR3 length equals 15 residues.

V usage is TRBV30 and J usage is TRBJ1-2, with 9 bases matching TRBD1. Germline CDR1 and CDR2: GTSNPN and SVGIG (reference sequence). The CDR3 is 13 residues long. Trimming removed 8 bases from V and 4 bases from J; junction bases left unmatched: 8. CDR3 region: CASWDRDRYGYTF. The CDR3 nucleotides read TGTGCCAGCTGGGACAGGGATCGCTATGGCTACACCTTC.

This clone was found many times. CDR3 nucleotide sequence: TGTGCCAGCAGTTCGCTTAGCCAGCCCCAGCATTTT. It encodes CASSSLSQPQHF. The chain joins TRBV6-2 or TRBV6-3 to TRBJ1-5; unclear D gene. Germline values: CDR1 MNHEY, CDR2 SVGEGT. The V end was cut by 4 bases, the J end by 7 bases, with 8 bases between. There are 12 residues in the CDR3.

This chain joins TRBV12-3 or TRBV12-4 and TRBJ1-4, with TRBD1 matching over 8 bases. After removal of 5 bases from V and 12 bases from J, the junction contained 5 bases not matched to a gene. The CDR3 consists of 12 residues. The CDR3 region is CASSPDRAELFF. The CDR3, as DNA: TGTGCCAGCAGTCCGGACAGGGCCGAACTGTTTTTT.

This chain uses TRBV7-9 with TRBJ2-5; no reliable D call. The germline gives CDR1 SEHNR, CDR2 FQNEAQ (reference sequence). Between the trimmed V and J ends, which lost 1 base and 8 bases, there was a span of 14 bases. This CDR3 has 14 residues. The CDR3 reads CASSLGTPSKTQYF. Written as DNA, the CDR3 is TGTGCCAGCAGCTTAGGAACACCTTCGAAAACCCAGTACTTC.

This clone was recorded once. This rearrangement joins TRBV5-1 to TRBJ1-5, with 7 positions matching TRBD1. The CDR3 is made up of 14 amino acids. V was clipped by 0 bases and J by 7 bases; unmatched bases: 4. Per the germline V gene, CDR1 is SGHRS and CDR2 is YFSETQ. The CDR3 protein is CASSLDRGGQPQHF. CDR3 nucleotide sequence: TGCGCCAGCAGCTTGGACAGGGGAGGCCAGCCCCAGCATTTT.

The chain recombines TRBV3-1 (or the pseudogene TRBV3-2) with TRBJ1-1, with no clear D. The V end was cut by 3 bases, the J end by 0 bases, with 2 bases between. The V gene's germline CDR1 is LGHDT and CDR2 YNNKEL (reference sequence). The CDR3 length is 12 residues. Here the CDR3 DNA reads TGTGCCAGCAGCCACATGAACACTGAAGCTTTCTTT. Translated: CASSHMNTEAFF.

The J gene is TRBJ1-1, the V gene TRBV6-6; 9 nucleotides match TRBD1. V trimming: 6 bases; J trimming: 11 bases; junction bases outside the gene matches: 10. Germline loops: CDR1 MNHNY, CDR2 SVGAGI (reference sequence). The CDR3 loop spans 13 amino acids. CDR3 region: CASRNQQGAWAFF. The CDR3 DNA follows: TGTGCCAGCAGGAACCAACAGGGGGCCTGGGCTTTCTTT.

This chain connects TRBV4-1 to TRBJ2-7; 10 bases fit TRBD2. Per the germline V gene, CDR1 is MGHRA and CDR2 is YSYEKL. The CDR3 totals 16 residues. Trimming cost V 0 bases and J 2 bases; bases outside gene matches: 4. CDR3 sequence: CASSQESSGGAYEQYF. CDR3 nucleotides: TGCGCCAGCAGCCAAGAGTCGAGCGGGGGGGCCTACGAGCAGTACTTC.

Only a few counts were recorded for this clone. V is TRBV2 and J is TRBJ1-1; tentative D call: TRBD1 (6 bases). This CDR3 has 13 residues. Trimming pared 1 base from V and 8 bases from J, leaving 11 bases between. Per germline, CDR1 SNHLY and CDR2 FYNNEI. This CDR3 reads CASSEVFGQEAFF. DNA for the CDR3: TGTGCCAGCAGTGAAGTGTTCGGACAGGAAGCTTTCTTT.

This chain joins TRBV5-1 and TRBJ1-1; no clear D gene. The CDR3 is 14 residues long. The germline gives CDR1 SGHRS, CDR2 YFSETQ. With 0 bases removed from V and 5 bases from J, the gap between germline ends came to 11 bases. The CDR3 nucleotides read TGCGCCAGCAGCTTGGGACTTAGTGGGACTGAAGCTTTCTTT. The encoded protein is CASSLGLSGTEAFF.